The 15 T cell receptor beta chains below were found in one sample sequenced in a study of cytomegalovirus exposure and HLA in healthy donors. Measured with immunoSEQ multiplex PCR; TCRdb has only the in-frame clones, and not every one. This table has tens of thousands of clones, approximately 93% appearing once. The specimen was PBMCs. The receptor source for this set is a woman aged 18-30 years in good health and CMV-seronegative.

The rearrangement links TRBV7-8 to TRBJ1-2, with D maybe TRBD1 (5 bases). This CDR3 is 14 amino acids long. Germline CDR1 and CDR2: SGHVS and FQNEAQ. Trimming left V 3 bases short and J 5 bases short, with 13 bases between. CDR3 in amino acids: CASSLDRDSYGYTF. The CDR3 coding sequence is TGTGCCAGCAGCTTGGACCGGGACTCATATGGCTACACCTTC.

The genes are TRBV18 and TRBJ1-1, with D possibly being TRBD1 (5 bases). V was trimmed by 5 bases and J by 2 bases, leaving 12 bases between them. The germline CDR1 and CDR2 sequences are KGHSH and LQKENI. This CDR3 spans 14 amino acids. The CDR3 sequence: CASSVGGRNTEAFF. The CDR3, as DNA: TGTGCCAGCTCAGTCGGGGGACGAAACACTGAAGCTTTCTTT.

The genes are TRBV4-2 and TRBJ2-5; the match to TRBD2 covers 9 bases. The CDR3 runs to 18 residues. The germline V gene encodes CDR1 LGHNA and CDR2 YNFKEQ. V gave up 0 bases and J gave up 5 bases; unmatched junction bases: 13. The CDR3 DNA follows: TGTGCCAGCAGCCAAGAACTGAGCGGGGGGCCGGGTGTGGAGACCCAGTACTTC. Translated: CASSQELSGGPGVETQYF.

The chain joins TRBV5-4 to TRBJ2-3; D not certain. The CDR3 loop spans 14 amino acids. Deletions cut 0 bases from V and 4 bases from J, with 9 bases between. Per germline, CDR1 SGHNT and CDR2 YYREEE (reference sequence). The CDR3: CASSLAVASDTQYF. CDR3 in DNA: TGTGCCAGCAGCTTGGCGGTAGCTTCAGATACGCAGTATTTT.

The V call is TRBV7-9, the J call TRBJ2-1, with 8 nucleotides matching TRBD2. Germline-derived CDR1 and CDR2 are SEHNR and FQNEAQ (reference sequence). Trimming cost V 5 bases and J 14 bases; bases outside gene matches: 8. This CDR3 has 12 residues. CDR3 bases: TGTGCCAGCAGCCCCGGGACTAGAAGAGAGTTCTTC. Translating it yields CASSPGTRREFF. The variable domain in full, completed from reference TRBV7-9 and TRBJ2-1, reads DTGVSQNPRHKITKRGQNVTFRCDPISEHNRLYWYRQTLGQGPEFLTYFQNEAQLEKSRLLSDRFSAERPKGSFSTLEIQRTEQGDSAMYLCASSPGTRREFFGPGTRLTVL.

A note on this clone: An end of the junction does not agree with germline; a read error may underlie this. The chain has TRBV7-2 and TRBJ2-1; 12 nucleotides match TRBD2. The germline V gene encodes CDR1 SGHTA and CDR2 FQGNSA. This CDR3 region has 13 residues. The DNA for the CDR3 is TGTGCCAGCAGCTCGGGGCCTAGCGGGAGGGACCTCTTC. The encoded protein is CASSSGPSGRDLF.

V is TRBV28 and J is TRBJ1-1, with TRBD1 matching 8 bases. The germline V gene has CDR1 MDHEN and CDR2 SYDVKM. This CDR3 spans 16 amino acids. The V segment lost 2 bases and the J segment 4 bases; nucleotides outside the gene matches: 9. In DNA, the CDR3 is TGTGCCAGCAGTTTACGCCAGGGGGCAGGGAGCACTGAAGCTTTCTTT. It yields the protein CASSLRQGAGSTEAFF.

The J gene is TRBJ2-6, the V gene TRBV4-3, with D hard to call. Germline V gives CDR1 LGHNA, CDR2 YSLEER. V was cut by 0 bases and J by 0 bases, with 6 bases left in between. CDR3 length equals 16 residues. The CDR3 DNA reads TGCGCCAGCAGCCAAGATCTTAGCTCTGGGGCCAACGTCCTGACTTTC. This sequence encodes CASSQDLSSGANVLTF.

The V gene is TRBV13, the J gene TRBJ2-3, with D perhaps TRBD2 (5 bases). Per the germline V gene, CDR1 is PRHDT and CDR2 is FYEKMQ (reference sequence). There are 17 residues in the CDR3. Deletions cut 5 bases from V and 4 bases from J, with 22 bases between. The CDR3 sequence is CASSLKYEGPYADTQYF. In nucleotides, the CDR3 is TGTGCCAGCAGCCTAAAATACGAGGGTCCTTATGCAGATACGCAGTATTTT. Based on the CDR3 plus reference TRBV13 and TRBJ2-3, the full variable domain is AAGVIQSPRHLIKEKRETATLKCYPIPRHDTVYWYQQGPGQDPQFLISFYEKMQSDKGSIPDRFSAQQFSDYHSELNMSSLELGDSALYFCASSLKYEGPYADTQYFGPGTRLTVL.

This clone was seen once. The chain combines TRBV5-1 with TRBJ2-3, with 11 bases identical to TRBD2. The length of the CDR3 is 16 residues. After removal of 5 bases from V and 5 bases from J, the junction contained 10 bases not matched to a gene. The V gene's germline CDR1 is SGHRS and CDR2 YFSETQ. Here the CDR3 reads CASSSIAGGLGDTQYF. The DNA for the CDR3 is TGCGCCAGCAGTTCCATAGCGGGGGGGCTAGGAGATACGCAGTATTTT.

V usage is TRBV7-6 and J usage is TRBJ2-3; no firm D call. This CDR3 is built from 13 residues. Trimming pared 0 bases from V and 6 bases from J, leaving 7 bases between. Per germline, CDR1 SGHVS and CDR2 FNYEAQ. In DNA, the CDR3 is TGTGCCAGCAGCTTAGCGCGGTTGGATACGCAGTATTTT. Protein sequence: CASSLARLDTQYF.

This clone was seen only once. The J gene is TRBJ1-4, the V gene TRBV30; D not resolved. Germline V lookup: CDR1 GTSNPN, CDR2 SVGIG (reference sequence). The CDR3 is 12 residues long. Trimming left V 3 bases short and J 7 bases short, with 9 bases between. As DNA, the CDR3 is TGTGCCTGGAGATCGGGGATTGAAAAACTGTTTTTT. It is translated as CAWRSGIEKLFF.

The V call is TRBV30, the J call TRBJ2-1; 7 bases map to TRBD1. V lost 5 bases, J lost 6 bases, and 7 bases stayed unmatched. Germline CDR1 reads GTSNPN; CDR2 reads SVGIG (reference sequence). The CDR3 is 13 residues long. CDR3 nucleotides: TGTGCCTGGGGACGTGGGACAGTCAATGAGCAGTTCTTC. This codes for CAWGRGTVNEQFF. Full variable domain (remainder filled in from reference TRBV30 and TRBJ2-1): SQTIHQWPATLVQPVGSPLSLECTVEGTSNPNLYWYRQAAGRGLQLLFYSVGIGQISSEVPQNLSASRPQDRQFILSSKKLLLSDSGFYLCAWGRGTVNEQFFGPGTRLTVL.

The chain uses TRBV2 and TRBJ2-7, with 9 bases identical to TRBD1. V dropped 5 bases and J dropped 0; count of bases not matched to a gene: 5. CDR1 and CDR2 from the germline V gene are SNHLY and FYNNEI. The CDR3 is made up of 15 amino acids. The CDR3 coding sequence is TGTGCCAGCAGTCTGGGACAGGGATTCTCCTACGAGCAGTACGTC. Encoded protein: CASSLGQGFSYEQYV.

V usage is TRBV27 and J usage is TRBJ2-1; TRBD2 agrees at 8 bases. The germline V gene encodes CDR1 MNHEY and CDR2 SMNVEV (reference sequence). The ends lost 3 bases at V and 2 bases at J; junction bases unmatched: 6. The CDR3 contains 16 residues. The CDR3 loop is CASSFVQREPYNEQFF. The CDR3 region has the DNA TGTGCCAGCAGTTTCGTACAGCGGGAGCCCTACAATGAGCAGTTCTTC.